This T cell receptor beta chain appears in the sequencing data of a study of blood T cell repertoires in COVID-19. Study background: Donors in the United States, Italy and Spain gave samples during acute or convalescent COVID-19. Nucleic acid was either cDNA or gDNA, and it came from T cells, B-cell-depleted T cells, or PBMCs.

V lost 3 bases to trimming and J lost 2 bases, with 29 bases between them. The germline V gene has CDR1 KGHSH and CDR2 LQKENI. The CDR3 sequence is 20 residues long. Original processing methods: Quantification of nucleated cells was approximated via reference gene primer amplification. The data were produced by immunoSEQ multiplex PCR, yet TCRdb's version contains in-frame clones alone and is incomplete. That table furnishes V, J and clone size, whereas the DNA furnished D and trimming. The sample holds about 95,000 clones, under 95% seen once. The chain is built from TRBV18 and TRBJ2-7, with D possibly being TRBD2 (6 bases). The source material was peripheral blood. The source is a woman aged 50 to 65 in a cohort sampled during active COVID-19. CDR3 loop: CASSPFGERVTHSTTYEQYF. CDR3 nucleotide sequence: TGTGCCAGCTCACCCTTCGGGGAGCGGGTAACCCACAGTACCACCTACGAGCAGTACTTC.